The present entry profiles one TCR beta chain with its context. Which antigen it targets is not known. There are no base qualities to consult, and no much larger clone falls within one base. The CDR3, cysteine through phenylalanine, is 12 amino acids long. Just CDR3 DNA is preserved here, 36 bases in frame from base 1. Trimming at the junction amounts to 4 bases on V and 4 bases on J, and the germline ends lie 8 bases apart. The germline V gene (reference sequence) specifies SGHKS as CDR1 and YYEKEE as CDR2. The data stem from a study of T cell responses to AZD1222 COVID-19 vaccine (dated by TCRdb to the early 2020s). General notes on the study: AZD1222 recipients given second doses at about 4 weeks or at about 12 weeks were pooled, since spike-specific TCR depth and breadth were not found to differ between the two schedules. TCR sequencing was performed for fewer than 250 trial participants, of whom approximately 200 were given two doses of AZD1222 and around 25 were given two doses of MenACWY control vaccine. Trial participants were enrolled by age into 18-55, 56-69 and 70-plus year subgroups, with approximately 160, 26 and 62 TCR-sequenced participants respectively.

Overall study results and their limits: Participants were mostly white British, with more females than males. The authors suggested clonal diversity may have been underestimated. Only six AZD1222 recipients were SARS-CoV-2 seropositive at baseline, limiting conclusions about previously exposed vaccinees. Nearly half of unique spike-specific TCRs reportedly recognized epitopes outside regions mutated in the B.1.351 and B.1.1.7 variants. Vaccine-associated CD4 TCRs spanned the whole spike protein, with dominant responses in regions 160-218 and 743-854. In the small 56-69-year group, the increase in depth fell short of significance, most likely because of low power. A significant rise in spike-specific TCR breadth and depth was observed after two AZD1222 doses relative to day 0 and relative to MenACWY recipients. Because no day 14 peak-response samples were available, repertoires were characterized only after the peak T cell response.

The CDR3 regions of human TCRbeta chains were analyzed by immunosequencing. The source study handled its data this way. Repertoire TCRs were matched against a reference library of SARS-CoV-2-specific TCRs generated with the MIRA antigen-specificity platform. Breadth was defined as the fraction of unique TCRs that were SARS-CoV-2-associated. Depth was defined as the fraction of total T cells that were SARS-CoV-2-associated. Using the MIRA data, every spike-specific TCR was mapped to the spike region that the TCR reacted to and assigned to either a CD4 or a CD8 class. Log10-transformed breadth and depth values were compared by one-way ANOVA with Sidak's multiple comparisons tests. TCRdb stores this immuneACCESS table with in-frame sequences only. Part of the clones is absent; in the studies checked, under half of the shortfall reflects unresolved V genes, and no reason is known for the rest. That table gives V, J and clone size, and the DNA gave D and trimming. This sample gives 150,000 to 200,000 clones in total; roughly 93% of them show up just once. The top ten constitute 7.5% to 10% of the sample.

The time point label here, explained by the study, means: baseline before first vaccination. The vaccinee samples were drawn from two UK trials, COV001 and COV002, one of which was a single-blind randomized controlled phase 2/3 trial testing AZD1222 (ChAdOx1 nCoV-19) in healthy adults. Trial participant PBMC samples were collected at day 0 and day 28 after the second dose for TCRbeta chain sequencing. The sequence links TRBV5-5 to TRBJ1-2; TRBD1 might be the D gene, on 6 matching bases. The clonotype comes from an adult in good health. Sequenced material: peripheral blood, taken on day 0 of AZD1222 vaccination. The nucleotides read TGTGCCAGCAGCGCGGACAGCTATGGCTACACCTTC. It is translated as CASSADSYGYTF.